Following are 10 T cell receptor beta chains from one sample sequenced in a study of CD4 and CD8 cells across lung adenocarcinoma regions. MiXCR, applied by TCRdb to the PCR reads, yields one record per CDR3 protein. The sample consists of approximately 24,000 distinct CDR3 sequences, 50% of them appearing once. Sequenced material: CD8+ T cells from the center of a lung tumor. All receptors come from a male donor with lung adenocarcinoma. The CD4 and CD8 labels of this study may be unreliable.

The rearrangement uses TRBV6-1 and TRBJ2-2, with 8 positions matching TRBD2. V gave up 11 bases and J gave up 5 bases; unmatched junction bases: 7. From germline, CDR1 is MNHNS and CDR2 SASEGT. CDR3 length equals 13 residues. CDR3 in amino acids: CACPGGGTGELFF. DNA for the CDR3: TGTGCCTGCCCCGGGGGGGGGACCGGGGAGCTGTTTTTT.

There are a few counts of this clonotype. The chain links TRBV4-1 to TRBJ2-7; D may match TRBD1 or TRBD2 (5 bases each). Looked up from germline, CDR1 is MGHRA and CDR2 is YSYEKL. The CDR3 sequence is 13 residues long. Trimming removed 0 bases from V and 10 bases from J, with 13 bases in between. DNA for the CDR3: TGCGCCAGCAGCCAAGATGCGTGGGGGAGACAGTACTTC. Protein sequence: CASSQDAWGRQYF.

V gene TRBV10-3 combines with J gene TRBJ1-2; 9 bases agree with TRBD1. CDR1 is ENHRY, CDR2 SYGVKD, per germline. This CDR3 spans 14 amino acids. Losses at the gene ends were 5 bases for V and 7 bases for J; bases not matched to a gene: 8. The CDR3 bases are TGTGCCATCAGTCCGGGACAGGGACGGGGTGGCTACACCTTC. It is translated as CAISPGQGRGGYTF.

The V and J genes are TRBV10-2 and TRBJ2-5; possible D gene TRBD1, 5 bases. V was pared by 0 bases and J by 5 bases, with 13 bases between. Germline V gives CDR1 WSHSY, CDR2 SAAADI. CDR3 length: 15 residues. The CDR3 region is CASSESEVGAETQYF. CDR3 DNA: TGCGCCAGCAGTGAGTCCGAGGTTGGGGCGGAGACCCAGTACTTC.

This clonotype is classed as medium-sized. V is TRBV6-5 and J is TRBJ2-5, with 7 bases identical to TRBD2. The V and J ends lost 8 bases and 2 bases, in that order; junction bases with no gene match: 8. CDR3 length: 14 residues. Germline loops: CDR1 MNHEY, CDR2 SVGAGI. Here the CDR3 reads CASVWGGAQETQYF. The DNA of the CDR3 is TGTGCCAGCGTTTGGGGGGGAGCTCAAGAGACCCAGTACTTC.

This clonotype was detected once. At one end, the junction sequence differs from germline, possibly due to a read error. CDR3 in amino acids: CGSRRAGGPDTQYF. Here the CDR3 DNA reads TGTGGCAGCAGACGAGCGGGAGGGCCAGATACGCAGTACTTC. The V call is TRBV6-1, the J call TRBJ2-3, with TRBD2 matching over 10 bases. The J call could be wrong; TRBJ2-7 is a better fit for the DNA end. The CDR3 runs 14 residues. Germline CDR1 reads MNHNS; CDR2 reads SASEGT.

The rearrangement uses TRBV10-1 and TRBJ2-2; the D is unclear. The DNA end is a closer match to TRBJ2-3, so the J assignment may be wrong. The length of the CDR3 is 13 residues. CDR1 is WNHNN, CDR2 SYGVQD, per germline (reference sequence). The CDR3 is CASRPANTGKQYF. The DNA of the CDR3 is TGCGCCAGCCGTCCCGCGAACACCGGTAAGCAGTATTTT.

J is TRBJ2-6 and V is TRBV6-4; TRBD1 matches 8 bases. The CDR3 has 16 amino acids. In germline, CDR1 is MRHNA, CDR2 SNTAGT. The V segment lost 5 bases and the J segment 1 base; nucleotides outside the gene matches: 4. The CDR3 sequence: CASSLTGGSGANVLTF. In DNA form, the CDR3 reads TGTGCCAGCAGTCTTACAGGGGGGTCTGGGGCCAACGTCCTGACTTTC.

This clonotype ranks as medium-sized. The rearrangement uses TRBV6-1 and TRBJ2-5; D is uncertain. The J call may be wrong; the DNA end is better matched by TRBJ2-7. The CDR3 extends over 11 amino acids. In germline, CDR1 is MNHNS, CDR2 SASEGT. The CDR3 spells CAYGETYEQYF. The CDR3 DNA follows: TGTGCCTACGGTGAAACCTACGAGCAGTACTTC.

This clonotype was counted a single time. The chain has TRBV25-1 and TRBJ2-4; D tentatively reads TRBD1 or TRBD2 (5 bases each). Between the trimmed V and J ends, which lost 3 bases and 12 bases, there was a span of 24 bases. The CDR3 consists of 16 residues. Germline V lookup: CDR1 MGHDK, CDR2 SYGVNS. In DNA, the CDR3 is TGTGCCAGCAGTGATCCGGGGCTGTACGCCAAAAATACTCAGTACTTC. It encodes CASSDPGLYAKNTQYF.